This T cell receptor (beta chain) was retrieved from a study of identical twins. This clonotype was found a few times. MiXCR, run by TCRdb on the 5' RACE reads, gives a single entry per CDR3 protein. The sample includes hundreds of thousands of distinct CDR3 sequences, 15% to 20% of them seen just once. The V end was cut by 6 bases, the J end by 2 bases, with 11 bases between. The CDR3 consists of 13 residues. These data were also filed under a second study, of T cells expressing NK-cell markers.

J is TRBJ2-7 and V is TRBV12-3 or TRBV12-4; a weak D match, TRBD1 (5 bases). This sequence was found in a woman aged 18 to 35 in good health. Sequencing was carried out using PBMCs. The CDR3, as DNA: TGTGCCAGCAGCATCCGACAGACCTACGAGCAGTACTTC. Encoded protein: CASSIRQTYEQYF.